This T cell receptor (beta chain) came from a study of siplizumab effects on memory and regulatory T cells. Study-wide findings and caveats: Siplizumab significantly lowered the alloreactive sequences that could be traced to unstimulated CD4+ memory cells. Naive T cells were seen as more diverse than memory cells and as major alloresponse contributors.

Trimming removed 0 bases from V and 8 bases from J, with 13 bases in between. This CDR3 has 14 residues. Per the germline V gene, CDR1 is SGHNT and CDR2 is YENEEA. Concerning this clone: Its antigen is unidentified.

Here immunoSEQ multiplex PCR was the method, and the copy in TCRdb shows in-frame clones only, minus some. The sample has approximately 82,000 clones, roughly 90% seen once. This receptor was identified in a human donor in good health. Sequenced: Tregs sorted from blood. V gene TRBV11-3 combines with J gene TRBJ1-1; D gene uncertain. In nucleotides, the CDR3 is TGTGCCAGCAGCTTAGATAGCGCACGGGGAGAAGCTTTCTTT. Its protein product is CASSLDSARGEAFF.